Listed below are T cell receptor beta chains from one sample, sequenced in a study of T cell repertoires and Cas9 in healthy adults. TCRdb keeps only in-frame clones here, not all; method: immunoSEQ multiplex PCR. The sample carries about 14,000 clones, 89% recorded once. Input material: Tregs (CD4+, CD25+, CD127-, CD137-, CD154-) from PBMCs; culture status not recorded. The receptors here all came from a human donor in good health. Both conserved end residues are part of each CDR3. The D gene is left open where the match is weak. Size values are once, few and many counts, or a class for expanded clones, and some rows have none.

cdr3_nt: TGTGCCAGCAGCACCAATGCAGGGCGGCTCTACGAGCAGTACTTC
cdr3_aa: CASSTNAGRLYEQYF
j_call: TRBJ2-7
d_call: NA
clone_size: NA
v_call: TRBV7-2

cdr3_nt: TGTGCCAGCAGTTCCTCAGGAACGCCTAACTATGGCTACACCTTC
cdr3_aa: CASSSSGTPNYGYTF
j_call: TRBJ1-2
d_call: NA
clone_size: NA
v_call: TRBV28

cdr3_nt: TGTGCCAGCAGCGGGAGTGGGAACACTGAAGCTTTCTTT
cdr3_aa: CASSGSGNTEAFF
j_call: TRBJ1-1
d_call: NA
clone_size: NA
v_call: TRBV9

cdr3_nt: TGTGCCAGCAGCCAAGCGACTAGCGGGAGGGCCTATTTCACCGGGGAGCTGTTTTTT
cdr3_aa: CASSQATSGRAYFTGELFF
j_call: TRBJ2-2
d_call: TRBD2
clone_size: NA
v_call: TRBV4-2

cdr3_nt: TGTGCCAGCAGCTTAGGTGGGGAAACGGGACGGGGTGAGCAGTTCTTC
cdr3_aa: CASSLGGETGRGEQFF
j_call: TRBJ2-1
d_call: NA
clone_size: NA
v_call: TRBV11-3

cdr3_nt: TGTGCCAGCAGCTCAGGACAGCTCCGCTCCTACGAGCAGTACTTC
cdr3_aa: CASSSGQLRSYEQYF
j_call: TRBJ2-7
d_call: NA
clone_size: NA
v_call: TRBV13

cdr3_nt: TGCGCCAGCAGTGAGTGTGGGCTATCCCCCTGGACGCCACACTATGGCTACACCTTC
cdr3_aa: CASSECGLSPWTPHYGYTF
j_call: TRBJ1-2
d_call: NA
clone_size: NA
v_call: TRBV10-1

cdr3_nt: TGTGCCAGCAGCCACGGGAGCGGGAGGGTGACCGGGGAGCTGTTTTTT
cdr3_aa: CASSHGSGRVTGELFF
j_call: TRBJ2-2
d_call: TRBD2
clone_size: NA
v_call: TRBV14

cdr3_nt: TGTGCCAGCAGCCGGAGCACAGATACGCAGTATTTT
cdr3_aa: CASSRSTDTQYF
j_call: TRBJ2-3
d_call: NA
clone_size: NA
v_call: TRBV7-2

cdr3_nt: TGTGCCAGCAGCCTTCAGGGGGGTCAGCCCCAGCATTTT
cdr3_aa: CASSLQGGQPQHF
j_call: TRBJ1-5
d_call: TRBD1
clone_size: once
v_call: TRBV7-2

cdr3_nt: TGTGCCAGCAGCTTATTCGGGACAGGGATGACCGGGGAGCTGTTTTTT
cdr3_aa: CASSLFGTGMTGELFF
j_call: TRBJ2-2
d_call: TRBD1
clone_size: NA
v_call: TRBV7-6

cdr3_nt: TGTGCCAGCAGTTTATCGATCGGGCTGGTGCAGTTCTTC
cdr3_aa: CASSLSIGLVQFF
j_call: TRBJ2-1
d_call: NA
clone_size: once
v_call: TRBV27

cdr3_nt: TGCGCCAGCAGTGAGCATCTGATACATTCTGTCGACACTGAAGCTTTCTTT
cdr3_aa: CASSEHLIHSVDTEAFF
j_call: TRBJ1-1
d_call: NA
clone_size: NA
v_call: TRBV4-1

cdr3_nt: TGTGCCAGCAGTTACTCCGACGGACGTACCTATGGCTACACCTTC
cdr3_aa: CASSYSDGRTYGYTF
j_call: TRBJ1-2
d_call: NA
clone_size: once
v_call: TRBV6-5

cdr3_nt: TGTGCCAGCAGCTTAGTGTCGTCTGTCGGGGGCCCGTTTGAGACCCAGTACTTC
cdr3_aa: CASSLVSSVGGPFETQYF
j_call: TRBJ2-5
d_call: NA
clone_size: NA
v_call: TRBV7-3

cdr3_nt: TGTGCCAGCAGCCTAGGGCCTGATACGCAGTATTTT
cdr3_aa: CASSLGPDTQYF
j_call: TRBJ2-3
d_call: NA
clone_size: NA
v_call: TRBV7-9

cdr3_nt: TGTGCCAGCAGCGTAGCTCCCGGACTAGCGGGCAATGAGCAGTTCTTC
cdr3_aa: CASSVAPGLAGNEQFF
j_call: TRBJ2-1
d_call: TRBD2
clone_size: NA
v_call: TRBV9

cdr3_nt: TGTGCCAGCAGCTTTCGGAATGAGCAGTTCTTC
cdr3_aa: CASSFRNEQFF
j_call: TRBJ2-1
d_call: NA
clone_size: once
v_call: TRBV7-2

cdr3_nt: TGCGCCAGCAGCCAGCCTTCGAGAAACACCATATATTTT
cdr3_aa: CASSQPSRNTIYF
j_call: TRBJ1-3
d_call: NA
clone_size: once
v_call: TRBV4-1

cdr3_nt: TGCGCCAGCAGCCTCTCCCAGCGCAGGGGGGTGAGTTTAGAGCCCCAGCATTTT
cdr3_aa: CASSLSQRRGVSLEPQHF
j_call: TRBJ1-5
d_call: TRBD1
clone_size: once
v_call: TRBV4-1

cdr3_nt: TGTGCCAGCAGTAAGGACAGGGGTAACGAGCAGTACTTC
cdr3_aa: CASSKDRGNEQYF
j_call: TRBJ2-7
d_call: TRBD1
clone_size: NA
v_call: TRBV5-6

cdr3_nt: TGTGCCAGCTGCTTAAGGCCAGGGGCTATGCGAGCTTTCTTT
cdr3_aa: CASCLRPGAMRAFF
j_call: TRBJ1-1
d_call: NA
clone_size: NA
v_call: TRBV11-2

cdr3_nt: TGTGCCAGCAGCGCCCGGGACAGGGGAGATGAAAAACTGTTTTTT
cdr3_aa: CASSARDRGDEKLFF
j_call: TRBJ1-4
d_call: TRBD1
clone_size: NA
v_call: TRBV11-2

cdr3_nt: TGTGCCAGTAGTATGTGGTTGGGGGGGGCCAGGAATCAGCCCCAGCATTTT
cdr3_aa: CASSMWLGGARNQPQHF
j_call: TRBJ1-5
d_call: NA
clone_size: NA
v_call: TRBV19

cdr3_nt: TGTGCCAGCAGTTTGGAGCAGCTAGCGGGAGGGGGGAATGAGCAGTTCTTC
cdr3_aa: CASSLEQLAGGGNEQFF
j_call: TRBJ2-1
d_call: TRBD2
clone_size: NA
v_call: TRBV28

cdr3_nt: TGTGCCAGTAGTATCGTGGGGGCAGAGACCCAGTACTTC
cdr3_aa: CASSIVGAETQYF
j_call: TRBJ2-5
d_call: NA
clone_size: NA
v_call: TRBV19

cdr3_nt: TGCGCCAGCAGCTTGGCGTGGACGTTAGAGACTGAAGCTTTCTTT
cdr3_aa: CASSLAWTLETEAFF
j_call: TRBJ1-1
d_call: NA
clone_size: NA
v_call: TRBV5-1

cdr3_nt: TGTGCCAGCAGCCCTCTAGGGGGCTTTCAGGTGCCCCAGCATTTT
cdr3_aa: CASSPLGGFQVPQHF
j_call: TRBJ1-5
d_call: TRBD1
clone_size: NA
v_call: TRBV7-2

cdr3_nt: TGTGCCAGCGCGATGAACACCGGGGAGCTGTTTTTT
cdr3_aa: CASAMNTGELFF
j_call: TRBJ2-2
d_call: NA
clone_size: NA
v_call: TRBV7-3

cdr3_nt: TGCGCCAGCAGCTCAGGGGAGACCCAGTACTTC
cdr3_aa: CASSSGETQYF
j_call: TRBJ2-5
d_call: NA
clone_size: NA
v_call: TRBV5-1

cdr3_nt: TGCGCCAGCAGCCAAGTACAGGGGGCCTCCTCTGGGGCCAACGTCCTGACTTTC
cdr3_aa: CASSQVQGASSGANVLTF
j_call: TRBJ2-6
d_call: TRBD1
clone_size: NA
v_call: TRBV4-1

cdr3_nt: TGTGCCAGCAGTGGAGGAAAGGACAGGCCTCGTCCCTATGGCTACACCTTC
cdr3_aa: CASSGGKDRPRPYGYTF
j_call: TRBJ1-2
d_call: TRBD1
clone_size: NA
v_call: TRBV6-1

cdr3_nt: TGCAGCGTGGGTCAACAGGGAGACACTGAAGCTTTCTTT
cdr3_aa: CSVGQQGDTEAFF
j_call: TRBJ1-1
d_call: NA
clone_size: NA
v_call: TRBV29-1

cdr3_nt: TGTGCCAGCATTGACAGGTCGCAGTTCTTC
cdr3_aa: CASIDRSQFF
j_call: TRBJ2-1
d_call: NA
clone_size: NA
v_call: TRBV6-1

cdr3_nt: TGTGCCAGTAGTATAGATTTGGGGTTAGGAGCTTTCTTT
cdr3_aa: CASSIDLGLGAFF
j_call: TRBJ1-1
d_call: NA
clone_size: NA
v_call: TRBV19

cdr3_nt: TGTGCCAGCACCCACGGGGGGGCCCGGGAGACCCAGTACTTC
cdr3_aa: CASTHGGARETQYF
j_call: TRBJ2-5
d_call: TRBD2
clone_size: NA
v_call: TRBV6-5

cdr3_nt: TGTGCCAGCAGCGTAGCCGAGCCGGGACTAGCAACGTCCTACAATGAGCAGTTCTTC
cdr3_aa: CASSVAEPGLATSYNEQFF
j_call: TRBJ2-1
d_call: TRBD2
clone_size: NA
v_call: TRBV9

cdr3_nt: TGTGCCAGCAGCTTGACACGGCTCACAGATACGCAGTATTTT
cdr3_aa: CASSLTRLTDTQYF
j_call: TRBJ2-3
d_call: NA
clone_size: NA
v_call: TRBV6-5

cdr3_nt: TGTGCCAGCAGCCTTATGGGACAGGGCGGCGAGCAGTACTTC
cdr3_aa: CASSLMGQGGEQYF
j_call: TRBJ2-7
d_call: TRBD1
clone_size: once
v_call: TRBV14

cdr3_nt: TGTGCCAGCAGCCCCCTTTTGGACACTGAAGCTTTCTTT
cdr3_aa: CASSPLLDTEAFF
j_call: TRBJ1-1
d_call: NA
clone_size: NA
v_call: TRBV7-8

cdr3_nt: TGTGCCAGCAGCTCTGGACCTTCCGCGCCTGGGGCCAACGTCCTGACTTTC
cdr3_aa: CASSSGPSAPGANVLTF
j_call: TRBJ2-6
d_call: NA
clone_size: once
v_call: TRBV5-4